This TCR beta chain was recovered during a study of human T cells and chemical hapten exposure. Study observations and caveats: The number of TCRs above 1 in 1000 frequency did not change after DPC sensitization. Alopecia in all donors means immunity may differ from healthy individuals.

The CDR3 is 14 residues long. The germline V gene encodes CDR1 SQVTM and CDR2 ANQGSEA. The V gene lost 7 bases and the J gene lost 0 bases, with 14 bases spanning the gap. This clonotype appeared once. The antigen is undetermined. The time point denotes: pre-sensitization, week 0. The treatment denotes: therapeutic diphenylcyclopropenone sensitization with weekly scalp DPC. In the original workflow: Per sample, the median was 95,638 TCRs, with values from roughly 25,000 to 750,000. TCRdb itself ran the RACE reads through MiXCR, one entry per CDR3 protein. V and J calls and clone size were set by TCRdb, not the authors. The data contain roughly 100,000 distinct CDR3 sequences, 10% to 14% of them singletons.

The material was whole blood, obtained in connection with sensitization to the hapten diphenylcyclopropenone (DPC). The TCR originated in an older woman with alopecia areata. Some clones in this sample may be carry-over from other donors' samples. The chain couples TRBV29-1 to TRBJ2-3; TRBD2 is a possible D gene (7 bases). The CDR3 bases are TGCAGCGCCGGCGGGGGCCCTAGCACAGATACGCAGTATTTT. Translating it yields CSAGGGPSTDTQYF.